This T cell receptor beta chain comes out of a study of regulatory T cells in long-lasting Graves disease. Germline loops: CDR1 SGHRS, CDR2 YFSETQ. Trimming cost V 1 base and J 1 base, with 14 bases left between them. The CDR3 loop spans 16 amino acids. In building TCR beta libraries, iRepertoire HTBI primers were used together with Arm-PCR of CDR3 regions. TCRdb used MiXCR to reprocess the multiplex PCR reads, holding one entry per CDR3 protein. The sample has roughly 430,000 distinct CDR3 sequences, about 17% seen once. Documented time point: newly diagnosed GD, antithyroid drugs for less than 3 months. Generation of the TCR library employed RNA extracted from PBMCs. The data also belong to a second study, concerning T cells in Graves' hyperthyroidism and ophthalmopathy. From that report: Patients aged 18 to 65 had newly diagnosed hyperthyroidism that had lasted under 2 months.

The V call is TRBV5-1, the J call TRBJ1-1, with TRBD1 as a possible D gene (5 bases). The sequence came from a woman aged 25-40 years with Graves disease. Sequencing was performed on peripheral blood mononuclear cells (PBMCs), taken at new diagnosis, from a patient treated with antithyroid drugs. CDR3 bases: TGCGCCAGCAGCTTGAATTTGGGACGCAAGAACACTGAAGCTTTCTTT. Translating gives CASSLNLGRKNTEAFF.